The 17 T cell receptor beta chains reported below all come from one sample, sequenced in a study of blood T cell repertoires in COVID-19. Assay: immunoSEQ multiplex PCR; the TCRdb copy retains only in-frame clones and omits some. Among hundreds of thousands of clones listed, about 84% were seen once. The sequenced sample consisted of PBMCs or T cells enriched from blood (not recorded which). Receptors originate from a man aged 25 to 45 with acute COVID-19.

This clone was found once. The CDR3 loop reads CASRGGQTYEQYF. DNA for the CDR3: TGTGCCAGCAGAGGCGGACAAACCTACGAGCAGTACTTC. The chain has TRBV21-1 and TRBJ2-7; the table's D gene call, TRBD1, was not cross checked with the DNA. TRBV21-1 is listed as a pseudogene. CDR3 length: 13 amino acids.

This clone appeared once. The chain joins TRBV19 to TRBJ2-3; the match to TRBD2 covers 8 bases. Germline assignment: CDR1 LNHDA and CDR2 SQIVND (reference sequence). This CDR3 region has 17 residues. V lost 5 bases to trimming and J lost 0 bases; unmatched junction nucleotides: 10. The DNA for the CDR3 is TGTGCCAGTAGTTCGGCGGGGGGATCCTCTAGCACAGATACGCAGTATTTT. Translating it yields CASSSAGGSSSTDTQYF.

The V and J genes are TRBV2 and TRBJ1-5, with 10 bases fitting TRBD1. V trimming: 4 bases; J trimming: 4 bases; junction bases outside the gene matches: 4. CDR3 length equals 15 residues. The germline CDR1 and CDR2 sequences are SNHLY and FYNNEI. Here the CDR3 DNA reads TGTGCCAGCAGTGGACAGGGGGCTAGTAATCAGCCCCAGCATTTT. Residues: CASSGQGASNQPQHF.

The CDR3 coding sequence is TGCGCCAGCAGCTTTGAGTCTGGCACAGATACGCAGTATTTT. As protein: CASSFESGTDTQYF. This chain links TRBV5-1 with TRBJ2-3; D not resolved. CDR3 size: 14 residues. V was cut by 2 bases and J by 1 base, with 8 bases left in between. Per germline, CDR1 SGHRS and CDR2 YFSETQ. The variable domain in full, completed from reference TRBV5-1 and TRBJ2-3, reads KAGVTQTPRYLIKTRGQQVTLSCSPISGHRSVSWYQQTPGQGLQFLFEYFSETQRNKGNFPGRFSGRQFSNSRSEMNVSTLELGDSALYLCASSFESGTDTQYFGPGTRLTVL.

As regards this clone: The sample carries other DNA sequences with the same CDR3. This sequence joins TRBV7-9 and TRBJ1-5, with TRBD1 identical over 8 bases. The junction had 0 bases not matched to a gene; V was cut back by 1 base and J by 4 bases. CDR3 length: 14 residues. Germline lookup yields CDR1 SEHNR and CDR2 FQNEAQ (reference sequence). CDR3 loop: CASSLGTGNQPQHF. Written as DNA, the CDR3 is TGTGCCAGCAGCTTAGGGACAGGGAATCAGCCCCAGCATTTT.

The rearrangement uses TRBV19 and TRBJ1-2; a possible D gene is TRBD1 (5 bases). Germline assignment: CDR1 LNHDA and CDR2 SQIVND (reference sequence). The germline V and J ends were trimmed by 3 bases and 6 bases, with 8 bases remaining between them. The CDR3 is 12 amino acids. DNA for the CDR3: TGTGCCAGTAGTATCCGGGGGAATGGCTACACCTTC. This gives the protein CASSIRGNGYTF.

This chain connects TRBV5-6 to TRBJ2-2; TRBD1 matches at 9 bases. CDR3 length: 15 residues. Losses at the gene ends were 3 bases for V and 4 bases for J; bases not matched to a gene: 4. Germline assignment: CDR1 SGHDT and CDR2 YYEEEE. The CDR3 loop reads CASSYRDRATGELFF. The DNA for the CDR3 is TGTGCCAGCAGCTACCGGGACAGGGCCACCGGGGAGCTGTTTTTT.

J is TRBJ2-5 and V is TRBV3-1 (or the pseudogene TRBV3-2); tentative D call: TRBD1 (6 bases). The CDR3 runs 15 residues. Germline assignment: CDR1 LGHDT and CDR2 YNNKEL (reference sequence). Trimming removed 7 bases from V and 0 bases from J, with 15 bases in between. CDR3 sequence: CASTSGQRYQETQYF. CDR3 DNA: TGTGCCAGCACCTCTGGACAGCGGTACCAAGAGACCCAGTACTTC.

This clone was seen only a few times. J is TRBJ2-1 and V is TRBV24-1; 10 bases are a match to TRBD1. CDR1 KGHDR and CDR2 SFDVKD come from the germline V gene. The CDR3 covers 15 residues. V lost 10 bases and J lost 6; bases outside the gene matches: 11. The CDR3 protein is CATHPGQGMSNEQFF. In DNA, the CDR3 is TGTGCCACACACCCGGGACAGGGGATGAGCAATGAGCAGTTCTTC.

The chain combines TRBV11-3 with TRBJ2-2, with D perhaps matching TRBD2 (5 bases). The CDR3 is 15 residues long. The V gene's germline CDR1 is SGHNT and CDR2 YENEEA. V was shortened by 2 bases and J by 6 bases, with 13 bases between the two germline ends. The CDR3 DNA reads TGTGCCAGCAGCTTACTACGGGAAAAACCCGGGGAGCTGTTTTTT. Amino acid sequence: CASSLLREKPGELFF.

J is TRBJ1-5 and V is TRBV3-1 (or the pseudogene TRBV3-2); TRBD1 matches at 7 bases. Germline trimming cut 0 bases from V and 4 bases from J; bases unmatched to any gene: 6. The CDR3 is 16 residues long. Germline CDR1 and CDR2: LGHDT and YNNKEL (reference sequence). The CDR3 nucleotides read TGTGCCAGCAGCCAAGACCAGACAGGGAAGAATCAGCCCCAGCATTTT. Amino acid sequence: CASSQDQTGKNQPQHF.

This clone was counted between two and nine times. V and J are TRBV2 and TRBJ1-3; TRBD1 is a possible D gene (5 bases). V was cut by 2 bases and J by 0 bases, with 11 bases left in between. Germline V gene data show CDR1 as SNHLY and CDR2 as FYNNEI. This CDR3 contains 16 residues. CDR3 nucleotides: TGTGCCAGCAGTGAACAGGGATCCACCTCTGGAAACACCATATATTTT. Its protein product is CASSEQGSTSGNTIYF.

The V gene is TRBV9, the J gene TRBJ2-1; D possibly corresponds to TRBD2 (5 bases). From germline, CDR1 is SGDLS and CDR2 YYNGEE. The CDR3 consists of 16 residues. The germline V and J ends were trimmed by 0 bases and 0 bases, with 10 bases remaining between them. The CDR3 region has the DNA TGTGCCAGCAGCGTAGGGGCTGGGAGCTCCTACAATGAGCAGTTCTTC. This codes for CASSVGAGSSYNEQFF.

The V and J genes are TRBV11-2 and TRBJ2-1; 9 nucleotides agree with TRBD2. The germline V gene has CDR1 SGHAT and CDR2 FQNNGV. This CDR3 spans 16 amino acids. Losses at the gene ends were 5 bases for V and 0 bases for J; bases not matched to a gene: 5. CDR3 loop: CASSTLAGSSYNEQFF. The CDR3 DNA reads as TGTGCCAGCAGCACGCTAGCGGGGAGCTCCTACAATGAGCAGTTCTTC.

This chain joins TRBV19 and TRBJ2-5; 8 bases match TRBD2. Germline V lookup: CDR1 LNHDA, CDR2 SQIVND (reference sequence). This CDR3 spans 16 amino acids. V was pared by 6 bases and J by 5 bases, with 14 bases of the junction left unmatched. As DNA, the CDR3 is TGTGCCAGTAGCCCGGGAGCGGGGGCGCCTGGGGAGACCCAGTACTTC. Translating it yields CASSPGAGAPGETQYF.

This chain links TRBV5-6 with TRBJ2-5, with 7 positions matching TRBD1. CDR1 is SGHDT, CDR2 YYEEEE, per germline. The CDR3 is 17 residues long. Trimming at V came to 0 bases and at J to 0 bases, leaving 8 bases not matched to a gene. The CDR3 nucleotides are TGTGCCAGCAGCTTGGACACGGACGACAGGGACCAAGAGACCCAGTACTTC. This codes for CASSLDTDDRDQETQYF.

The rearrangement joins TRBV6-1 to TRBJ1-1; possibly TRBD1 for D (6 bases). Looked up from germline, CDR1 is MNHNS and CDR2 is SASEGT. V was clipped by 3 bases and J by 4 bases, with 6 bases between them. CDR3 length equals 12 residues. CDR3 nucleotides: TGTGCCAGCAGTGAGGGGGCCACTGAAGCTTTCTTT. Its translation: CASSEGATEAFF.